The 20 T cell receptor beta chains reported below all come from one sample, sequenced in a study of blood T cell repertoires in COVID-19. Using immunoSEQ multiplex PCR, the repertoire was profiled, and TCRdb retains in-frame clones only, with some absent. This table has more than 150,000 clones, around 87% appearing once. Sequences were obtained from peripheral blood. These receptor sequences come from a man aged 40-55 years with active or convalescent COVID-19.

This clone appeared once. This chain uses TRBV5-5 with TRBJ1-6; the match to TRBD1 covers 8 bases. With V trimmed by 0 bases and J by 1 base, 6 bases remained unmatched. The CDR3 sequence is 18 residues long. Germline V gene lookup returns CDR1 SGHKS and CDR2 YYEKEE (reference sequence). CDR3 residues: CASSLVSGGKSYNSPLHF. The CDR3 DNA follows: TGTGCCAGCAGCTTGGTTTCAGGGGGCAAGTCCTATAATTCACCCCTCCACTTT. Variable domain in full (rest from reference TRBV5-5 and TRBJ1-6): DAGVTQSPTHLIKTRGQQVTLRCSPISGHKSVSWYQQVLGQGPQFIFQYYEKEERGRGNFPDRFSARQFPNYSSELNVNALLLGDSALYLCASSLVSGGKSYNSPLHFGNGTRLTVT.

This clone was found a few times. The gene calls are TRBV5-1 and TRBJ1-4; D remains ambiguous. The germline V and J ends were trimmed by 0 bases and 8 bases, with 14 bases remaining between them. The length of the CDR3 is 15 residues. CDR1 and CDR2 (germline): SGHRS, YFSETQ. The CDR3 loop is CASSLGPYREEKLFF. Here the CDR3 DNA reads TGCGCCAGCAGCTTGGGACCGTATAGGGAGGAAAAACTGTTTTTT.

The rearrangement links TRBV5-4 to TRBJ2-7, with D tentatively TRBD2 (5 bases). This CDR3 has 12 amino acids. Trimming pared 4 bases from V and 4 bases from J, leaving 9 bases between. CDR1 is SGHNT, CDR2 YYREEE, per germline (reference sequence). The CDR3 loop is CASSAGGYEQYF. The CDR3 nucleotides are TGTGCCAGCAGCGCGGGCGGATACGAGCAGTACTTC.

This sequence joins TRBV6-2 or TRBV6-3 and TRBJ2-1; TRBD2 might be the D (7 bases). This CDR3 is built from 12 residues. Between the trimmed V and J ends, which lost 5 bases and 8 bases, there was a span of 10 bases. Germline-derived CDR1 and CDR2 are MNHEY and SVGEGT. The CDR3 DNA is TGTGCCAGCAGTCGCGGGGGCGATGAGCAGTTCTTC. Translating it yields CASSRGGDEQFF.

The chain joins TRBV27 to TRBJ2-7, with D perhaps matching TRBD2 (5 bases). The CDR3 consists of 17 residues. Germline V gives CDR1 MNHEY, CDR2 SMNVEV (reference sequence). V lost 2 bases and J 5 bases, leaving 22 bases between the germline ends. The CDR3 loop is CASSLHSSVGVLNEQYF. The DNA of the CDR3 is TGTGCCAGCAGTTTACATTCCTCGGTCGGGGTGTTGAACGAGCAGTACTTC.

The V call is TRBV9, the J call TRBJ2-6, with TRBD1 identical over 12 bases. CDR3 size: 17 residues. The germline V gene encodes CDR1 SGDLS and CDR2 YYNGEE. V was pared by 3 bases and J by 1 base, with 2 bases of the junction left unmatched. In DNA, the CDR3 is TGTGCCAGCAGCGGGGACAGGGGGCATTCTGGGGCCAACGTCCTGACTTTC. Translating it yields CASSGDRGHSGANVLTF.

The V gene is TRBV12-3 or TRBV12-4, the J gene TRBJ1-1; D unclear. CDR3 size: 11 residues. The V and J ends lost 3 bases and 3 bases respectively, with 2 bases between them. The CDR3 is CASSFYTEAFF. CDR3 DNA: TGTGCCAGCAGTTTCTACACTGAAGCTTTCTTT.

The V and J genes are TRBV7-2 and TRBJ1-1; 7 nucleotides agree with TRBD1. The CDR3 runs 13 residues. Trimming took 7 bases from V and 0 from J; bases not matched to a gene: 2. Per the germline V gene, CDR1 is SGHTA and CDR2 is FQGNSA. CDR3 DNA sequence: TGTGCCAGCAAGACAGGGTTGAACACTGAAGCTTTCTTT. The encoded protein is CASKTGLNTEAFF.

This CDR3 reads CASSEVAGDYRHF. CDR3 sequence (DNA): TGTGCCAGCAGTGAAGTGGCGGGGGATTATAGGCATTTT. The chain is built from TRBV6-1 and TRBJ1-5, with D possibly matching TRBD1 (5 bases). In germline, CDR1 is MNHNS, CDR2 SASEGT. V was cut by 1 base and J by 15 bases, with 16 bases left in between. The CDR3 is 13 amino acids.

CDR3 DNA sequence: TGTGCCAGCAGACCCGGATTTGGGACAGGGGCCTACGAGCAGTACTTC. It translates to CASRPGFGTGAYEQYF. This chain uses TRBV28 with TRBJ2-7; 10 bases fit TRBD1. Losses at the gene ends were 6 bases for V and 2 bases for J; bases not matched to a gene: 10. The CDR3 is 16 residues long. Germline CDR1 and CDR2: MDHEN and SYDVKM.

The chain has TRBV6-2 or TRBV6-3 and TRBJ1-1, with TRBD1 matching over 8 bases. The CDR3 is 14 amino acids. Germline CDR1 and CDR2: MNHEY and SVGEGT. The ends lost 5 bases at V and 10 bases at J; junction bases unmatched: 12. CDR3 amino acids: CASSPPRTGNGAFF. In nucleotides, the CDR3 is TGTGCCAGCAGTCCCCCCCGGACAGGGAATGGAGCTTTCTTT.

The chain combines TRBV7-8 with TRBJ1-2; TRBD1 aligns across 8 bases. The CDR3 loop spans 14 amino acids. The germline gives CDR1 SGHVS, CDR2 FQNEAQ. The ends lost 4 bases at V and 3 bases at J; junction bases unmatched: 4. CDR3 sequence reads: CASSSTGVYYGYTF. The CDR3 DNA reads TGTGCCAGCAGCTCGACAGGGGTCTACTATGGCTACACCTTC.

The V call is TRBV5-1, the J call TRBJ1-5; D ambiguous. Looked up from germline, CDR1 is SGHRS and CDR2 is YFSETQ. With 0 bases removed from V and 1 base from J, the gap between germline ends came to 5 bases. The CDR3 length is 14 residues. CDR3 in amino acids: CASSLGGSNQPQHF. DNA of the CDR3: TGCGCCAGCAGCTTGGGAGGGAGCAATCAGCCCCAGCATTTT.

The chain is built from TRBV2 and TRBJ1-5; D possibly corresponds to TRBD1 (5 bases). The CDR3 has 18 amino acids. Germline CDR1 is SNHLY and CDR2 is FYNNEI. V shed 7 bases and J shed 0 bases, with 22 bases lying between them. CDR3 amino acids: CASTPRGGPGNSNQPQHF. CDR3 DNA sequence: TGTGCCAGCACCCCCCGGGGGGGTCCCGGGAATAGCAATCAGCCCCAGCATTTT.

This chain links TRBV11-2 with TRBJ1-4; perhaps TRBD1 as D (5 bases). The V end was cut by 5 bases, the J end by 2 bases, with 12 bases between. This CDR3 has 15 residues. Germline-derived CDR1 and CDR2 are SGHAT and FQNNGV. This CDR3 reads CASSPQGGTNEKLFF. The DNA of the CDR3 is TGTGCCAGCAGCCCTCAGGGAGGGACTAATGAAAAACTGTTTTTT.

This clone was observed a few times. The chain links TRBV4-2 to TRBJ1-5; D is unresolved. The germline V gene encodes CDR1 LGHNA and CDR2 YNFKEQ. The CDR3 runs 17 residues. Trimming pared 0 bases from V and 0 bases from J, leaving 12 bases between. DNA of the CDR3: TGTGCCAGCAGCCAAGAAAGTTACTTTGATAGCAATCAGCCCCAGCATTTT. Residues: CASSQESYFDSNQPQHF.

The chain is built from TRBV5-5 and TRBJ1-2; D is unclear. V lost 4 bases, J lost 4 bases, and 14 bases lay in between. From germline, CDR1 is SGHKS and CDR2 YYEKEE (reference sequence). There are 14 residues in the CDR3. The CDR3 DNA reads as TGTGCCAGCAGCCTCCCGGCAGGTCGCTATGGCTACACCTTC. The encoded protein is CASSLPAGRYGYTF.

The chain links TRBV4-2 to TRBJ2-7, with 8 bases that match TRBD1. Germline V gene data show CDR1 as LGHNA and CDR2 as YNFKEQ. The V segment lost 0 bases and the J segment 4 bases; nucleotides outside the gene matches: 8. The CDR3 covers 16 residues. CDR3 residues: CASSQETGDRGYEQYF. Written as DNA, the CDR3 is TGTGCCAGCAGCCAAGAGACGGGAGACAGGGGTTACGAGCAGTACTTC.

The V gene is TRBV7-9, the J gene TRBJ1-2; no clear D. CDR1 SEHNR and CDR2 FQNEAQ come from the germline V gene (reference sequence). V lost 2 bases and J lost 2, with 9 bases in between. The CDR3 is made up of 14 amino acids. CDR3 residues: CASSLPFLNYGYTF. CDR3 in DNA: TGTGCCAGCAGCTTACCATTCCTAAACTATGGCTACACCTTC.

The rearrangement joins TRBV5-5 to TRBJ2-1; TRBD2 aligns across 7 bases. Trimming at V came to 4 bases and at J to 2 bases, leaving 6 bases not matched to a gene. Germline V gene lookup returns CDR1 SGHKS and CDR2 YYEKEE (reference sequence). The CDR3 is 15 residues long. This chain's CDR3 is CASSAMAGAYNEQFF. In nucleotides, the CDR3 is TGTGCCAGCAGCGCCATGGCGGGGGCCTACAATGAGCAGTTCTTC.